The clone carrying this T cell receptor beta chain was counted ten times or more. Antigen: not known. The source of the sample is a study of CD8 T cells in ankylosing spondylitis. The study, taken as a whole, reports: For ankylosing spondylitis blood, a TCR beta motif of seven to nine highly homologous variants appeared characteristic. Both synovial fluid and blood in reactive arthritis had previously been reported to carry some motif variants.

The CDR3 length is 15 residues. Germline CDR1 DFQATT, CDR2 SNEGSKA (reference sequence). Trimming cost V 6 bases and J 8 bases, with 23 bases left between them. TCRdb re-analysed the 5' RACE reads in MiXCR, keeping a single row per CDR3 protein. The profile shows about 240,000 distinct CDR3 sequences, over 8.5% of them singletons. V gene TRBV20-1 combines with J gene TRBJ2-1, with D maybe TRBD2 (6 bases). Sequenced input: blood, either unsorted or a sorted T cell fraction (not recorded which). The receptor was derived from a male donor with ankylosing spondylitis or in good health (not recorded which). CDR3 region: CSASPLGGGTHEQFF. CDR3 in DNA: TGCAGTGCCTCCCCCTTGGGCGGCGGGACCCATGAGCAGTTCTTC.